These 8 T cell receptor beta chains were all obtained from the same sample, sequenced in a study of beta chain features in type 1 diabetes. Sequenced material consisted of expressed TCRB transcripts (all of the isolated RNA was reverse transcribed). Here immunoSEQ multiplex PCR was the method, and the copy in TCRdb shows in-frame clones only, minus some. The sample consists of about 45,000 clones, around 50% of them appearing once. The sample taken for sequencing was Tregs from blood. The receptors originated from a woman aged 18-29 years in good health.

This clone turned up a few times. This chain's CDR3 is CATSGLAGGPSSYNEQFF. DNA for the CDR3: TGTGCGACGTCTGGACTAGCGGGAGGACCGAGCTCCTACAATGAGCAGTTCTTC. V gene TRBV19 combines with J gene TRBJ2-1; 14 nucleotides agree with TRBD2. CDR1 is LNHDA, CDR2 SQIVND, per germline (reference sequence). CDR3 length: 18 residues.

The chain joins TRBV6-6 to TRBJ1-1, with D possibly matching TRBD1 (5 bases). Looked up from germline, CDR1 is MNHNY and CDR2 is SVGAGI (reference sequence). V was cut by 2 bases and J by 3 bases, with 13 bases left in between. This CDR3 contains 15 residues. The chain's CDR3 is CASSYPAQGDTEAFF. The CDR3 DNA reads as TGTGCCAGCAGTTACCCCGCCCAAGGGGACACTGAAGCTTTCTTT.

The chain carries TRBV10-1 and TRBJ2-7; tentatively, D is TRBD2 (5 bases). The germline CDR1 and CDR2 sequences are WNHNN and SYGVQD (reference sequence). Trimming left V 3 bases short and J 4 bases short, with 7 bases between. This CDR3 region has 12 residues. CDR3 sequence reads: CASSDRGYEQYF. The CDR3 bases are TGCGCCAGCAGTGATCGAGGGTACGAGCAGTACTTC.

J is TRBJ2-3 and V is TRBV7-9; TRBD2 might be the D (5 bases). The CDR3 consists of 12 residues. Between the trimmed V and J ends, which lost 10 bases and 6 bases, there was a span of 14 bases. CDR1 is SEHNR, CDR2 FQNEAQ, per germline (reference sequence). As DNA, the CDR3 is TGTGCCACCACGCCGGGATTTGATACGCAGTATTTT. Residues: CATTPGFDTQYF.

Only a few counts were recorded for this clone. CDR3 coding DNA: TGCGCCAGCAGCTCGCCCGACAGGGCAACCTACGAGCAGTACTTC. Amino acids: CASSSPDRATYEQYF. The chain uses TRBV5-1 and TRBJ2-5; 7 nucleotides match TRBD1. The J call may be wrong; the DNA end is better matched by TRBJ2-7. The germline V gene has CDR1 SGHRS and CDR2 YFSETQ. The length of the CDR3 is 15 residues.

The chain links TRBV28 to TRBJ1-2; maybe TRBD1 (5 bases). Trimming pared 2 bases from V and 4 bases from J, leaving 8 bases between. CDR1 is MDHEN and CDR2 is SYDVKM in the germline V gene. The CDR3 runs to 13 residues. CDR3 protein: CASSLGQGYGYTF. The DNA for the CDR3 is TGTGCCAGCAGTTTAGGCCAGGGCTATGGCTACACCTTC.

The chain couples TRBV7-2 to TRBJ2-1, with TRBD2 matching over 13 bases. This CDR3 region has 17 residues. V shed 8 bases, J shed 7 bases, and the junction held 14 bases outside the gene matches. Per the germline V gene, CDR1 is SGHTA and CDR2 is FQGNSA. DNA for the CDR3: TGTGCCAGCGATCGAGAACTAGCGGGAGGGCCCTCGAATGAGCAGTTCTTC. This codes for CASDRELAGGPSNEQFF. The entire variable domain, with the rest obtained from reference TRBV7-2 and TRBJ2-1, is as follows: GAGVSQSPSNKVTEKGKDVELRCDPISGHTALYWYRQSLGQGLEFLIYFQGNSAPDKSGLPSDRFSAERTGGSVSTLTIQRTQQEDSAVYLCASDRELAGGPSNEQFFGPGTRLTVL.

The gene calls are TRBV11-3 and TRBJ2-3; 14 nucleotides align to TRBD2. The CDR3 sequence is 16 residues long. Germline V gene lookup returns CDR1 SGHNT and CDR2 YENEEA. J was trimmed by 3 bases and V by 5 bases; bases with no gene match: 4. The CDR3 region is CASSPGLAGETDTQYF. The CDR3 DNA is TGTGCCAGCAGCCCGGGACTAGCGGGAGAGACAGATACGCAGTATTTT.